The clone carrying this T cell receptor beta chain was seen many times. The antigen is undetermined. Prior to thyroid surgery, none of the patients had received any treatment. The data were obtained in a study of metastatic and nonmetastatic thyroid tumors. Turning to the study itself: Samples came from malignant and benign thyroid patients, and repertoires were compared across blood and tumor or nodule tissue. General observations from the study: The study reportedly found significantly higher TCR beta diversity in malignant thyroid tumors than benign nodules, in blood and tumor.

Deletions cut 7 bases from V and 2 bases from J, with 14 bases between. CDR1 and CDR2 from the germline V gene are GTSNPN and SVGIG (reference sequence). The CDR3 has 13 amino acids. Methods used by the authors: It was from CDR3 differences across clinicopathological groups that a distant-metastasis classifier for papillary thyroid cancer was built. TCRdb redid the clone calls on the PCR reads using MiXCR. TCRdb's processing, not the authors' own work, is the source of the V and J calls. This repertoire shows about 12,000 clones, 12% found once; its top ten account for 30% to 35%. Sequencing was performed on blood. The rearrangement joins TRBV30 to TRBJ1-2; weak D call: TRBD1 (6 bases). The receptor was derived from a female donor with papillary thyroid cancer or a benign thyroid nodule (not recorded which). Some clones in this sample may be carry-over from other donors' samples. The CDR3 sequence: CASPGRGNYGYTF. The CDR3 coding sequence is TGTGCCTCCCCCGGGAGGGGGAACTATGGCTACACCTTC.